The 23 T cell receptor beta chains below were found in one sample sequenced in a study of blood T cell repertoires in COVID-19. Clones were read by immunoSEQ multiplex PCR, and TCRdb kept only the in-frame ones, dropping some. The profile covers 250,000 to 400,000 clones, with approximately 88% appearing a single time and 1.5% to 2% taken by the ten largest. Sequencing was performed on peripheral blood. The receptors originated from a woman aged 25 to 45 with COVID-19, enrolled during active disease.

The chain's CDR3 is CASSYHASTGVNQPQHF. CDR3 DNA: TGTGCCAGCAGTTACCATGCATCGACAGGGGTCAATCAGCCCCAGCATTTT. The chain recombines TRBV6-2 or TRBV6-3 with TRBJ1-5, with 8 positions matching TRBD1. The CDR3 covers 17 residues. J gave up 3 bases and V 2 bases, and 9 bases lay outside the gene matches. The V gene's germline CDR1 is MNHEY and CDR2 SVGEGT.

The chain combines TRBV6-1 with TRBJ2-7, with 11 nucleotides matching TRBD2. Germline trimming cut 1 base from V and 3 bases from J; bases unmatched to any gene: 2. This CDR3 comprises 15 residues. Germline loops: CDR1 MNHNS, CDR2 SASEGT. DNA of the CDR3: TGTGCCAGCAGTGAAGAGGGACTAGCGGTCTACGAGCAGTACGTC. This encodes CASSEEGLAVYEQYV.

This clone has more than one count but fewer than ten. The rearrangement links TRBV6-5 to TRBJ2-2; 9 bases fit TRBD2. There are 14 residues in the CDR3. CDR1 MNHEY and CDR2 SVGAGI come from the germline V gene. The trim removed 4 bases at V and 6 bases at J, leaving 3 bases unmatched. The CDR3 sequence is CASSLAGVAGELFF. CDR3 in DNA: TGTGCCAGCAGTTTAGCGGGGGTGGCCGGGGAGCTGTTTTTT.

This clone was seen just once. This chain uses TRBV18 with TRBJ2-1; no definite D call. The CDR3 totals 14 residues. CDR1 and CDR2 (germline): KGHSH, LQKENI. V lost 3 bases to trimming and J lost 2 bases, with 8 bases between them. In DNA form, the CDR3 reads TGTGCCAGCTCACCCCCCTCTCCCTACAATGAGCAGTTCTTC. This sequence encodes CASSPPSPYNEQFF.

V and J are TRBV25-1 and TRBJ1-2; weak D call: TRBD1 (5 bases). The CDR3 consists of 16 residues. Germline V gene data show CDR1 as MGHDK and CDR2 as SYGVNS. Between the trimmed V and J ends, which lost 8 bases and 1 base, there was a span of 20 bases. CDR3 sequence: CASYTLQVLCNYGYTF. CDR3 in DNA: TGTGCCAGCTATACACTACAGGTTTTGTGTAACTATGGCTACACCTTC.

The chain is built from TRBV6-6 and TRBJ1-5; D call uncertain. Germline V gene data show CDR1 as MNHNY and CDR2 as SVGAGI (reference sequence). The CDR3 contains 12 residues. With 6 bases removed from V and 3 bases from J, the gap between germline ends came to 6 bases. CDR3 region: CASSPSNQPQHF. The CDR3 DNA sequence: TGTGCCAGCAGCCCGTCCAATCAGCCCCAGCATTTT.

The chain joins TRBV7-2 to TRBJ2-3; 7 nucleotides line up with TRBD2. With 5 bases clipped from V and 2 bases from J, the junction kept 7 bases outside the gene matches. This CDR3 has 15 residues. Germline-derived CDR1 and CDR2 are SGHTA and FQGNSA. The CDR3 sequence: CASSIQTSFTDTQYF. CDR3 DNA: TGTGCCAGCAGCATCCAGACTAGCTTCACAGATACGCAGTATTTT.

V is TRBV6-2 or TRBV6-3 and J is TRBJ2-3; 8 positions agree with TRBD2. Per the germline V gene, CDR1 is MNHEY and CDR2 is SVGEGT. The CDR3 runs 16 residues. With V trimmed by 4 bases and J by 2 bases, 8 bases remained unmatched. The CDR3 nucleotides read TGTGCCAGCAGTTTGCTCGGGGGGGCATACACAGATACGCAGTATTTT. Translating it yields CASSLLGGAYTDTQYF.

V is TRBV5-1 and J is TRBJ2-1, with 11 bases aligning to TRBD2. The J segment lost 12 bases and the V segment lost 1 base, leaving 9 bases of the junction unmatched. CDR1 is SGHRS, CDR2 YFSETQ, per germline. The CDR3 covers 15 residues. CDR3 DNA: TGCGCCAGCAGCTTGAAACTAGCGGGGGCCCCGCGGCAGTTCTTC. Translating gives CASSLKLAGAPRQFF.

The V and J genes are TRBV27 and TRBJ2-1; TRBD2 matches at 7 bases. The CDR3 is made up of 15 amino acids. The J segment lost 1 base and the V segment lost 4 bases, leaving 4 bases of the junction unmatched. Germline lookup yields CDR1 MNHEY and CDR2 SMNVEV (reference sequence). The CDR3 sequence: CASSYGGGSYNEQFF. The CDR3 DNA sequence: TGTGCCAGCAGTTATGGGGGGGGGTCCTACAATGAGCAGTTCTTC.

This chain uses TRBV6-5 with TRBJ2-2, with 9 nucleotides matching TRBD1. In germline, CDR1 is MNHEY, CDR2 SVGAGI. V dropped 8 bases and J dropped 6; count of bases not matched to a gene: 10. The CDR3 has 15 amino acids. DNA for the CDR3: TGTGCCAGCCCCGGAGGGGACAGGGAAGCCGGGGAGCTGTTTTTT. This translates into CASPGGDREAGELFF.

The CDR3 nucleotides read TGTGCCTGGAGTGTACGGGGTCTGACGGGTGGCTACACCTTC. It yields the protein CAWSVRGLTGGYTF. The rearrangement joins TRBV30 to TRBJ1-2; D gene unclear. Trimming shortened V by 0 bases and J by 7 bases, and 15 bases separated the two germline ends. The CDR3 length is 14 residues. Germline CDR1 GTSNPN, CDR2 SVGIG (reference sequence).

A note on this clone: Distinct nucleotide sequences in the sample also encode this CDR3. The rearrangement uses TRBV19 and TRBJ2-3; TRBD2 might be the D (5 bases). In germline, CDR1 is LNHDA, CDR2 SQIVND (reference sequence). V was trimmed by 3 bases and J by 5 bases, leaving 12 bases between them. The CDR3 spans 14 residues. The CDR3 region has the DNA TGTGCCAGTAGTATTGGGCTGGCGGGAGATACGCAGTATTTT. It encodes CASSIGLAGDTQYF.

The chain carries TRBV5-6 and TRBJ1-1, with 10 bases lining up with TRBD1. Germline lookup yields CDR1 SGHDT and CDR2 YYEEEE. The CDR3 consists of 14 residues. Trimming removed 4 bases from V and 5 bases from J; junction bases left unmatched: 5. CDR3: CASSRDRGLTEAFF. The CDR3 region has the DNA TGTGCCAGCAGCCGGGACAGGGGTCTGACTGAAGCTTTCTTT.

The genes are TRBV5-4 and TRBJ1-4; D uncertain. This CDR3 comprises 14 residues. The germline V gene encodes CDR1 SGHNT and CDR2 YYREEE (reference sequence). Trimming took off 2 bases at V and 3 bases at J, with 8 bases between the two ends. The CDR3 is CASSFGRANEKLFF. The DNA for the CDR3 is TGTGCCAGCAGCTTTGGGAGGGCTAATGAAAAACTGTTTTTT. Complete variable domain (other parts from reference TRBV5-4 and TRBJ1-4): ETGVTQSPTHLIKTRGQQVTLRCSSQSGHNTVSWYQQALGQGPQFIFQYYREEENGRGNFPPRFSGLQFPNYSSELNVNALELDDSALYLCASSFGRANEKLFFGSGTQLSVL.

The DNA of the CDR3 is TGTGCCAGCAGCTTACCCCTCGGGGTCGACTATGGCTACACCTTC. It translates to CASSLPLGVDYGYTF. The chain uses TRBV7-7 and TRBJ1-2; D gene unclear. The V gene's germline CDR1 is SSHAT and CDR2 FNYEAQ (reference sequence). The length of the CDR3 is 15 residues. Trimming cost V 2 bases and J 3 bases, with 13 bases left between them.

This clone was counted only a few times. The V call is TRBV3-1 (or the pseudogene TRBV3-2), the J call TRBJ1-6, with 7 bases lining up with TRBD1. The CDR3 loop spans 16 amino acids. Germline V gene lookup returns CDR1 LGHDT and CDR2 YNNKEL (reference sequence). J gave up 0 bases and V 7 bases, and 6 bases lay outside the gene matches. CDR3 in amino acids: CASNDRECSYNSPLHF. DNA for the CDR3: TGTGCCAGCAACGACAGGGAATGCTCCTATAATTCACCCCTCCACTTT.

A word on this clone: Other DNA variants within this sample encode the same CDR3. CDR3 protein: CASSLGQHSNQPQHF. The CDR3 DNA sequence: TGTGCCAGCAGCTTGGGACAGCATAGCAATCAGCCCCAGCATTTT. The V gene is TRBV5-8, the J gene TRBJ1-5; TRBD1 might be the D (5 bases). Germline assignment: CDR1 SGHTS and CDR2 YDEGEE. Trimming took 0 bases from V and 0 from J, leaving 7 bases between them. The CDR3 loop spans 15 amino acids.

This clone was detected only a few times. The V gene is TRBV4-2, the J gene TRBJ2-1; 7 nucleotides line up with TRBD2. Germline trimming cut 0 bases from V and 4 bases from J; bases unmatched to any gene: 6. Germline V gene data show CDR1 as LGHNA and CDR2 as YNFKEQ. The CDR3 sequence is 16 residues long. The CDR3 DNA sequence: TGTGCCAGCAGCCAAGATCTGGGGGGGGTGTACAATGAGCAGTTCTTC. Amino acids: CASSQDLGGVYNEQFF.

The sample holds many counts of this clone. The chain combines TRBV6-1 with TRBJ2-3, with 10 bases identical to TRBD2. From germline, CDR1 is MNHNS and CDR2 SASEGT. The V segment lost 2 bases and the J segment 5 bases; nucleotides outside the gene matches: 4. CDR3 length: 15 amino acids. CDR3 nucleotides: TGTGCCAGCAGTGAAAAGTCTAGCGGGGGAGATACGCAGTATTTT. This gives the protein CASSEKSSGGDTQYF.

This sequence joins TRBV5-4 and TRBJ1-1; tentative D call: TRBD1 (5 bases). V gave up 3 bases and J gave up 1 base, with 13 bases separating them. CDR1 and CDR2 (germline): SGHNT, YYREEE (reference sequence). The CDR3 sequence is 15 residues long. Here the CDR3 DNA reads TGTGCCAGCAGCTCGGGGGGGGGAGAGAACACTGAAGCTTTCTTT. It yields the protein CASSSGGGENTEAFF.

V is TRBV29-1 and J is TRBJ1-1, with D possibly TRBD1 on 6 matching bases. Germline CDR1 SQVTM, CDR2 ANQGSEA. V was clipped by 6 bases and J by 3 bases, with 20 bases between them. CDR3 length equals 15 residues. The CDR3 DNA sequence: TGCAGCGTATCGGGGGGCGCTTGGTTGGACACTGAAGCTTTCTTT. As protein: CSVSGGAWLDTEAFF.

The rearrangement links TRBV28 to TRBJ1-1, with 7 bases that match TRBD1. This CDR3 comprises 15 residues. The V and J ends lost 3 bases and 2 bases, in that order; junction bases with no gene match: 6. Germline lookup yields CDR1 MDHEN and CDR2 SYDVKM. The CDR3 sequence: CASSFLYRGNTEAFF. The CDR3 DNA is TGTGCCAGCAGTTTTTTATACAGGGGAAACACTGAAGCTTTCTTT.